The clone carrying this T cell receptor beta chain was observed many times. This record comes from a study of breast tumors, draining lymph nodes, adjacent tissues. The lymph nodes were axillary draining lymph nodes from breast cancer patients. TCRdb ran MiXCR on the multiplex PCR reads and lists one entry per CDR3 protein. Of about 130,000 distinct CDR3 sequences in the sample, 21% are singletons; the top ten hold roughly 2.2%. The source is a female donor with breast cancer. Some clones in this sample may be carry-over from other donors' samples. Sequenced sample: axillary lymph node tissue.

CDR3 DNA: TGTGCCAGCAACGGGGGGGGCAGCGGGAGGTCCTACAATGAGCAGTTCTTC. Its translation is CASNGGGSGRSYNEQFF. V gene TRBV2 combines with J gene TRBJ2-1; TRBD2 aligns across 9 bases. The CDR3 is 17 amino acids. With 7 bases clipped from V and 1 base from J, the junction kept 11 bases outside the gene matches. CDR1 and CDR2 (germline): SNHLY, FYNNEI.